The source of this T cell receptor (beta chain) is a study of T-cell reconstitution after alpha-beta-depleted transplantation in children. General study points: Day-60 TCRbeta diversity that was high in some patients was derived from surviving recipient T cells and thymic progenitors. It was reported that alpha-beta T cells came from several hundred expanded graft clones (about two months after transplant).

For TCRbeta, the library was prepared with unique molecular identifiers. MiXCR, run by TCRdb on the PCR reads, gives a single entry per CDR3 protein. Of about a million distinct CDR3 sequences detected, roughly 29% appear once; the ten largest clones hold about 28%. About this clonotype itself: Antigen specificity is unknown.

The material was PBMCs, mostly from graft donor cells, obtained 360 days after TCRalphabeta/CD19-depleted stem cell transplant. The receptor was derived from a boy in the first two years of life who had a stem cell transplant for SCID, so the T cells may come from the graft donor.

The CDR3 sequence is CASNRDRGGETQYF. CDR3 coding DNA: TGTGCCAGCAACCGGGACAGGGGAGGAGAGACCCAGTACTTC. V is TRBV2 and J is TRBJ2-5, with 10 bases matching TRBD1. The germline CDR1 and CDR2 sequences are SNHLY and FYNNEI. The CDR3 loop spans 14 amino acids. Trimming took 7 bases from V and 4 from J; bases not matched to a gene: 6.